This TCR beta chain is drawn from a study of long-term antiretroviral therapy in people with HIV. For this clone: The antigen remains unidentified.

Trimming shortened V by 6 bases and J by 5 bases, and 14 bases separated the two germline ends. CDR3 length equals 13 residues. Germline CDR1 reads SNHLY; CDR2 reads FYNNEI. Survey level was the resolution at which the v3.0 immunoSEQ assay ran. Method: immunoSEQ multiplex PCR; TCRdb's copy keeps in-frame clones and lacks some. The data hold around 30,000 clones, with roughly nine tenths observed a single time. General study results and limits: With ART, diversity went up but was still lower than in transplant donor controls.

This chain uses TRBV2 with TRBJ2-7; D is uncertain. The specimen was unsorted PBMCs, collected 1.1 years after starting antiretroviral therapy. This clonotype originated in a man younger than 35 with HIV. CDR3 residues: CASRAGSLDEQYF. The CDR3, as DNA: TGTGCCAGCAGGGCAGGAAGCCTGGACGAGCAGTACTTC.